This T cell receptor (beta chain) derives from a study of cytomegalovirus exposure and HLA in healthy donors (TCRdb year 2017). Notes on the research overall: According to an earlier analysis of 450 to 650 of the donors, roughly 180 million T cells yielded 90 million to 130 million unique TCR beta sequences and around 300 Gb of sequence data. An early release covering roughly 600 HLA-typed donors comprised roughly 300 gigabases of sequencing data and 85 million to 100 million unique TCR sequences. Of the roughly 390 genotyped donors, less than 85% were placed in the genetic ancestry cluster associated with self-reported Caucasian donors. The study was designed to test whether signatures of past pathogen exposure could be identified by cataloging public T cell receptors. Using immunosequencing, the study profiled T cell repertoires from approximately 700 subjects and related those repertoires to cytomegalovirus serostatus. A separate validation cohort of 100 to 150 different subjects was used in addition to the roughly 640-subject first cohort. To predict cytomegalovirus infection status, the study brought together high-throughput TCR immunosequencing, statistical association of individual TCRs with disease status, and machine learning. A later analysis re-examined previously published TCR beta repertoires from roughly 720 donors and added high-resolution HLA genotyping to investigate patterns of TCR occurrence. Rather than drawing on any new phenotypic data, the later analysis identified candidate immune exposures from TCR beta sequences and the way those sequences occurred across donors. An earlier analysis of several hundred of the donors applied high-throughput TCR beta sequencing to assess whether each TCR beta V gene segment acted as functional or pseudogenic. Donor age, sex, ethnicity and CMV serostatus were collected together with the repertoire data. A later genetic analysis took genome-wide SNP genotypes for about 65% of the 666 donors and used that subset as a discovery cohort. Every repertoire in the discovery cohort had been generated on one and the same sequencing platform. Both class I and class II loci were covered by HLA typing, at four-digit resolution. Typing coverage differed by locus: A, B, C, DRB1 and DQB1 were typed in about 620-640 donors, DQA1 in 500 to 550, DPA1 in 606, and DPB1 in just under 490. Because of strong linkage in the cohort, roughly five DR-DQ haplotypes were treated as single units for association and clustering. Across approximately 400 genotyped donors of the cohort, an average of roughly 250,000 unique TCR beta nucleotide sequences per donor were sequenced, and around 19% of those sequences were non-productive.

Overall study outcomes, separate from this receptor: According to a later analysis, most CMV-associated TCR beta chains appeared to be HLA-restricted, and the HLA associations seemed to be driven largely by CMV exposure. Cytomegalovirus status was reported to be diagnosed by the classifier with high specificity and sensitivity in both the original and validation cohorts. A later analysis found that TCR association rates varied across HLA loci, with DRB1 alleles showing the most associated TCRs and HLA-C alleles the fewest. In a later analysis, several top co-occurrence clusters were reported to appear linked to parvovirus B19, influenza, CMV and Epstein-Barr virus. The authors suggested that the approach could potentially be extended to other disease states and immunological phenotypes. In a later analysis, HLA-associated TCR beta chains were found to be more clonally expanded and to have lower generation probabilities than equally common non-associated chains. Roughly 15 rarely observed V segments, including chromosome 9 orphons, were excluded from the earlier analysis of about 500 of the donors because counts were too low. HLA typing was unavailable for some donors at each locus, so association tests used only the typed subset. Assigning TCR associations to individual alleles was difficult when HLA alleles, especially DR and DQ, strongly co-occurred. In this cohort, only TCR beta chains were sequenced, and detectable features were limited by the absence of alpha or paired-chain data. The study gave a list of about 160 TCR beta chains associated with cytomegalovirus. Some IMGT-functional V segments, including TRBV6-2 and TRBV6-3, could not be told apart with the 87-base-pair reads, so those segments were excluded. Presence/absence analyses assumed roughly uniform sequencing depth across donors, an assumption that may not hold. V-gene and J-gene trimming of TCR beta chains was associated with a missense DCLRE1C variant in a later genetic analysis, and the association was replicated in an independent cohort. In a later analysis, some 17,000 TCR beta sequences were associated with specific HLA alleles at a false discovery rate of 0.05. Compared with the roughly 700-donor mean, donors in an Asian-associated ancestry cluster had fewer N-insertions in productive TCRs, according to a later genetic analysis. A further reported finding was that TCR beta sequences accurately predicted the HLA-A and HLA-B alleles for most subjects in the first cohort. In vitro tests confirmed that three of the cytomegalovirus-associated TCR beta chains recognize cytomegalovirus antigens. In an earlier analysis of around 600 of the donors, most TCR beta V segments appeared in productive rearrangements about 87% or about 30% of the time, broadly matching IMGT annotations. CMV serostatus was the only immune exposure information available for the cohort. Correlated functional status among segregating V segments might be attributable to linkage disequilibrium, but an unknown experimental factor could not be ruled out. While some public TCRs were present in many individuals, most TCR sequences turned up only very rarely across donors. A cluster of highly shared sequence variants was judged likely to be a technical artifact of the sequencing pipeline.

The cohort was made up of 666 healthy bone marrow donors. All cohort members were sampled while nominally healthy, although unrecorded immune exposures were likely present. The donor tested CMV seropositive and was one of the 289 seropositive cohort members. A peripheral blood sample was collected from each donor, and TCR beta sequencing was performed on peripheral blood mononuclear cells. The Qiagen DNeasy Blood Extraction Kit was used to extract genomic DNA from the blood cell samples. Libraries were built with the immunoSEQ multiplex PCR assay. The multiplex PCR relied on a mix of 60 forward primers for TCR Vbeta segments and 13 reverse primers for TCR Jbeta segments. The CDR3 region of rearranged TCR beta genes was amplified from genomic DNA with a multiplex PCR assay. The Illumina HiSeq System was used to sequence the amplified TCR beta libraries as 87-base-pair reads. In the original analysis: A later analysis tallied 80 million to 95 million unique TCR beta chains across the 550 to 850 repertoires, and approximately 12 million of those chains were shared by two or more donors. Raw reads were error-corrected and collapsed into unique sequences with a nearest-neighbor algorithm that merged closely related sequences to remove PCR and sequencing errors. To assign V, D and J gene segments, CDR3 sequences were aligned to IMGT reference sequences. For a sequence to be retained, a match of at least six nucleotides to both a V gene segment and a J gene segment was required. A rearrangement was called productive if the CDR3 had no stop codons and remained in frame with V and J, and every other rearrangement was called non-productive. CDR3 was defined by IMGT convention, running from the second conserved V-encoded cysteine to the conserved J-encoded phenylalanine. The earlier analysis of about 500 of the donors excluded sequences that lacked an unambiguous match to a single V gene segment. An earlier analysis of some 500 of the donors classified V segments as functional when productive rearrangements were above 56.7% and as segregating when the standard deviation between donors was above 5%. A statistical classification framework was built for diagnosing cytomegalovirus status from the catalog of TCR beta chain sequences. V and J gene assignment, in a later analysis, came from comparing TCR nucleotide sequences with IMGT/GENE-DB human TR gene sequences. A later analysis assigned CDR3 sequences and most-parsimonious VDJ recombination scenarios with the TCRdist pipeline. In a later analysis, each TCR beta chain was defined by its CDR3 amino acid sequence together with its V-gene family, and reads lacking a unique V-gene family were excluded. A later analysis removed 550 to 650 highly shared, low-generation-probability nucleotide sequences to deal with suspected cross-contamination and a sequencing artifact. For each public chain, a later analysis derived a clonal expansion index from normalized ranks of inferred template counts within each repertoire. In a later analysis, generation probabilities were computed using a VDJ recombination model fitted to out-of-frame rearrangements, and the results were checked against IGoR. In a later analysis, hypergeometric tests were used to score TCR-TCR, TCR-HLA and TCR-CMV co-occurrence, with a repertoire-size bias correction applied to TCR pairs. In a later analysis, false discovery rates were estimated by permuting HLA or CMV assignments 20 times. In a later analysis, co-occurring TCRs were grouped using DBSCAN, with TCRdist sequence similarity added in when clustering inside HLA-allele-positive subsets. Repertoires with fewer than 30,000 or more than 120,000 public chains, plus five repertoires with anomalous nucleotide sharing, were excluded from co-occurrence clustering. In TCRdb, the immuneACCESS table is reduced to in-frame sequences with V and J assigned. These tables do not hold every clone; where another copy was compared, an unresolved V gene accounts for under half, and the others remain unexplained. Clone size and the V and J calls come from that table; the DNA yielded D and trimming. The sample yields around 130,000 clones; 81% were counted once. The top ten clonotypes cover around 6.4% of the sample.

Reading from cysteine to phenylalanine, the CDR3 counts 12 amino acids. The entry retains the CDR3 DNA only, 36 bases that are in frame from base 1. From a lookup of the germline V gene (reference sequence), CDR1 and CDR2 are LNHDA and SQIVND. V drops 8 bases and J drops 11 bases, leaving 18 bases in between. The table lists this clone with a few counts. There is no known antigen for this receptor. Base qualities are missing; no much larger clone stands one base away. Sequenced sample: PBMCs. The sequence joins TRBV19 to TRBJ1-1, with TRBD1 tentatively as D gene (5 bases match). This TCR came from a woman aged 40-49 years in good health and CMV-seropositive. The bases read TGTGCCAGTCGGCTTGAAGGACGACAGGCTTTCTTT. This is translated as CASRLEGRQAFF.